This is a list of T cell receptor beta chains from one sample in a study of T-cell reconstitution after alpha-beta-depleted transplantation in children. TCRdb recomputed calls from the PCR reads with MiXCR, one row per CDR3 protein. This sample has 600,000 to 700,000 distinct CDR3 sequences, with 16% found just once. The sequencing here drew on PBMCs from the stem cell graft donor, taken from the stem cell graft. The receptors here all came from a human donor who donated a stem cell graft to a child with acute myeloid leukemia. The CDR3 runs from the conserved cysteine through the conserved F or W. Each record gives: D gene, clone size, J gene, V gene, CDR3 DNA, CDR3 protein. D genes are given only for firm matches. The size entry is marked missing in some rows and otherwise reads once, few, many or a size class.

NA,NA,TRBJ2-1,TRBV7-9,TGTGCCAGCGACGTTTATTTGAACAATGAGCAGTTCTTC,CASDVYLNNEQFF
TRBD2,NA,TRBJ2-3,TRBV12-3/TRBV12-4,TGTGCCAGCAGCCCCGGGCTAGCGGGGCCCACAGATACGCAGTATTTT,CASSPGLAGPTDTQYF
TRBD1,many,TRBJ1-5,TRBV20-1,TGCAGTGCTAACCGGGACAGGGGGCTGGTGGGGGGCAATCAGCCCCAGCATTTT,CSANRDRGLVGGNQPQHF
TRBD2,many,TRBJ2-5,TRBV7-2,TGTGCCAGCAGCTTAGTAGCGGGGGGGCCGGTCCAGTACTTC,CASSLVAGGPVQYF
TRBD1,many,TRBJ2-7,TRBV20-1,TGCAGTGCTATTATCCCGGGACAGGGGATACACGAGCAGTACTTC,CSAIIPGQGIHEQYF
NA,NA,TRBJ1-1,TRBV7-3,TGTGCCAGCAGCTTAATGGGGGGCCGAACTGAAGCTTTCTTT,CASSLMGGRTEAFF
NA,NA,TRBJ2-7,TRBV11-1,TGTGCCAGCAGCTTAGAGTACATAGGCCGTCGAGACCTCTCCTACGAGCAGTACTTC,CASSLEYIGRRDLSYEQYF
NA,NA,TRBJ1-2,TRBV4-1,TGCGCCAGCAGCCAACAAATTTTTCCAGCGGAAGCCTATGGCTACACCTTC,CASSQQIFPAEAYGYTF
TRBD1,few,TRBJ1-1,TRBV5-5,TGTGCCAGCAGCCGACAGGGGGTGTACACTGAAGCTTTCTTT,CASSRQGVYTEAFF
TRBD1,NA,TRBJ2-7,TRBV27,TGTGCCAGCAGTTTATTCAGGGGGCCCAACTACGAGCAGTACTTC,CASSLFRGPNYEQYF
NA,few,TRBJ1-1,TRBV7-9,TGTGCCAGCAGCTTAGCCGAGCAAGGAGAAGCTTTCTTT,CASSLAEQGEAFF
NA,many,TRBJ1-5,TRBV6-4,TGTGCCCGCCCGTATGACAGCCCTAATCAGCCCCAGCATTTT,CARPYDSPNQPQHF
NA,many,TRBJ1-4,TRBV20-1,TGCAGTGCTAGAGTCTTGAATGAAAAACTGTTTTTT,CSARVLNEKLFF
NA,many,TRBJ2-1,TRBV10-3,TGTGCCATCCGGACAGACGAAGACTCCTACAATGAGCAGTTCTTC,CAIRTDEDSYNEQFF
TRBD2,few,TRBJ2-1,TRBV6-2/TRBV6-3,TGTGCCAGCAGTTATAGAGCGGGGGGAATAAAGGACAATGAGCAGTTCTTC,CASSYRAGGIKDNEQFF
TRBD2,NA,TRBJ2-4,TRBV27,TGTGCCAGCAGTTTATCGGGACTAGCGGGGGCCTCTGACCCCCTAGCCAAAAACATTCAGTACTTC,CASSLSGLAGASDPLAKNIQYF
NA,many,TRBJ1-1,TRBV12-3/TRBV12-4,TGTGCCAGCAGTTTACACCAGAACACTGAAGCTTTCTTT,CASSLHQNTEAFF
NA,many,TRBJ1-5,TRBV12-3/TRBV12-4,TGTGCCAGCAGCCGCGGGGGACCCCAGCATTTT,CASSRGGPQHF
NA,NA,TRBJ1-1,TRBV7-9,TGTGTAACGGGAGCTCCGGGCACTGAAGCTTTCTTT,CVTGAPGTEAFF
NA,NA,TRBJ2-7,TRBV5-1,TGCGCCAGCAGCTTGGACGGACTACGAACCTACGAGCAGTACTTC,CASSLDGLRTYEQYF
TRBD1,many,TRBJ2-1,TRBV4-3,TGCGCCAGCAGCCATGGGACAGGGGGAAATGAGCAGTTCTTC,CASSHGTGGNEQFF
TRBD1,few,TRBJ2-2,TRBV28,TGTGCCAGCATAAAGGGGACAGCTAACACCGGGGAGCTGTTTTTT,CASIKGTANTGELFF
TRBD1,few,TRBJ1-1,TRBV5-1,TGCGCCAGCAGCGTAGGGACAGGGGAATTTGAAGCTTTCTTT,CASSVGTGEFEAFF
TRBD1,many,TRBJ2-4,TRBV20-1,TGCAGTGCTTCAGGAGGACAGGGGAAAAACATTCAGTACTTC,CSASGGQGKNIQYF
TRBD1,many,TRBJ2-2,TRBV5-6,TGTGCCAGCAGCAATATTACCGGGACAGGCGTGGTGCTGTTTTTT,CASSNITGTGVVLFF
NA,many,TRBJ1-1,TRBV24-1,TGTGCCACCAGTGACCTAGGAGAGACTGAAGCTTTCTTT,CATSDLGETEAFF
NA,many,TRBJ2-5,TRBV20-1,TGCAGTGCTAGCCCCCCCTCTAGCTTGGAGACCCAGTACTTC,CSASPPSSLETQYF
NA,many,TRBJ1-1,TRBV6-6,TGTGCCAGCAGTCCCAACAAAGGGGGGGCTTTCTTT,CASSPNKGGAFF
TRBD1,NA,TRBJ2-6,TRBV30,TGTGCCTGGAGCACCGGGACAGGGGGCTTTAGGGCCAACGTCCTGACTTTC,CAWSTGTGGFRANVLTF
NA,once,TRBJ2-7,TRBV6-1,TGTGCCAGCAGTGAAAGGACACTATACGAGCAGTACTTC,CASSERTLYEQYF
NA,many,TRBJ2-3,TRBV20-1,TGCAGTGCCCGCATGTGGTCAGATACGCAGTATTTT,CSARMWSDTQYF
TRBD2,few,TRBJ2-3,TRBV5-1,TGCGCCAGCAGCTACTTCCCAGCGGGGGGCAACACAGATACGCAGTATTTT,CASSYFPAGGNTDTQYF
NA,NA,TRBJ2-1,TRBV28,TGTGCCAGCAGCAGGTACGATGAGCAGTTCTTC,CASSRYDEQFF
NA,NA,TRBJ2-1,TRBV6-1,TGTGCCAGCAGTGCTACAGGGGCGGGGTCCTACAATGAGCAGTTCTTC,CASSATGAGSYNEQFF
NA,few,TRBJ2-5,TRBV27,TGTGCCAGCAGACCATCGGGACGCCCGCTGGAGACCCAGTACTTC,CASRPSGRPLETQYF
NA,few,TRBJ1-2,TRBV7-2,TGTGCCAGCTCCCCGACCGGTGGCTACACCTTC,CASSPTGGYTF
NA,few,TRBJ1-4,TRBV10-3,TGTGCCATCAGTGACCTCTCTGAAAAACTGTTTTTT,CAISDLSEKLFF
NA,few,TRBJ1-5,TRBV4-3,TGCGCCAGCAGCCCCGATAATAATCGCAATCAGCCCCAGCATTTT,CASSPDNNRNQPQHF
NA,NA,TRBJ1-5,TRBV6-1,TGTGCCAGCAGTGGACCGCGTGGGGGGGGCGGACTATGGGGAGCCCAGCATTTT,CASSGPRGGGGLWGAQHF
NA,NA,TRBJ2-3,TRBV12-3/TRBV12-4,TGTGCCAGCAGTTCTTTGGCCCGGACCACAGATACGCAGTATTTT,CASSSLARTTDTQYF
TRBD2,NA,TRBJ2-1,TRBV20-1,TGCAGTGCTAGAGATTCACTAGCGGGTTCCCCAGCCAATGAGCAGTTCTTC,CSARDSLAGSPANEQFF
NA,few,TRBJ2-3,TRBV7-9,TGTGCCAGCAGCTTAACAGACGAAGATACGCAGTATTTT,CASSLTDEDTQYF
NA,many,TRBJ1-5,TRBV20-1,TGCAGTGCCCCTGACCGACAAAGCAATCAGCCCCAGCATTTT,CSAPDRQSNQPQHF
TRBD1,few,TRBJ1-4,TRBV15,TGTGCCACCAGCAGACTCGGGACAGGTCATGAAAAACTGTTTTTT,CATSRLGTGHEKLFF
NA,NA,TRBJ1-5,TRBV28,TGTGCCAGCAGTTTCCAGAAACACAATCAGCCCCAGCATTTT,CASSFQKHNQPQHF
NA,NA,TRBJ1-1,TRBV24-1,TGTGCCACCAGTGATCCTGGGACTGAAGCTTTCTTT,CATSDPGTEAFF
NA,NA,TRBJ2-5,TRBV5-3,TGTGCCATGAGCGCGGGACTGAGAGAGACCCAGTACTTC,CAMSAGLRETQYF
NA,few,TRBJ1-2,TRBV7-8,TGTGCCAGCAGCTTAGGGGTACAGGCGAGCTATGGCTACACCTTC,CASSLGVQASYGYTF
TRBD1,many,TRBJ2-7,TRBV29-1,TGCAGCGTACAGGGGATGACCTCCTACGAGCAGTACTTC,CSVQGMTSYEQYF
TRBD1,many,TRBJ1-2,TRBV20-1,TGCAGTGCAAATACAGGGGGAGGCACCAACTATGGCTACACCTTC,CSANTGGGTNYGYTF
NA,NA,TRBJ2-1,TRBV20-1,TGCAGTCCAGAGGGGGTCCTGGGTCCCTCCTACAATGAGCAGTTCTTC,CSPEGVLGPSYNEQFF
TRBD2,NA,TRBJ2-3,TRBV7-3,TGTGCCAGCAGCCCAGCCGGCGGGGGGCGCCGAGATACGCAGTATTTT,CASSPAGGGRRDTQYF
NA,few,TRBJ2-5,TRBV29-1,TGCAGCGTTGAATGGCAGCAAGAGACCCAGTACTTC,CSVEWQQETQYF
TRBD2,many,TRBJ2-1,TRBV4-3,TGCGCCAGCAGCCGAAAGTTCCTCCTAGCGGGGGAGAATGAGCAGTTCTTC,CASSRKFLLAGENEQFF